Presented here are 11 T cell receptor beta chains from one specimen sequenced in a study of blood T cells in healthy people across ages. PCR was performed a second time for 7 to 11 cycles using a sample-barcoded 5' primer and a J-beta primer mix. Via MiXCR, TCRdb re-called the 5' RACE reads, giving one row per CDR3 protein. The sample lists around 940,000 distinct CDR3 sequences; roughly half were seen once. The specimen sequenced was blood. All receptors derive from a woman aged 60-75 years in good health.

The table lists this clonotype with a few counts. V usage is TRBV5-1 and J usage is TRBJ2-1, with D uncertain. Germline V gene data show CDR1 as SGHRS and CDR2 as YFSETQ. The V end was cut by 3 bases, the J end by 5 bases, with 6 bases between. CDR3 length equals 12 residues. Here the CDR3 reads CASSYGNNEQFF. CDR3 coding DNA: TGCGCCAGCAGCTATGGGAACAATGAGCAGTTCTTC. Using reference TRBV5-1 and TRBJ2-1 for the parts outside the CDR3, the full variable domain is KAGVTQTPRYLIKTRGQQVTLSCSPISGHRSVSWYQQTPGQGLQFLFEYFSETQRNKGNFPGRFSGRQFSNSRSEMNVSTLELGDSALYLCASSYGNNEQFFGPGTRLTVL.

V usage is TRBV30 and J usage is TRBJ1-2; D is perhaps TRBD1 (5 bases). Germline CDR1 GTSNPN, CDR2 SVGIG (reference sequence). Deletions cut 3 bases from V and 8 bases from J, with 16 bases between. There are 13 residues in the CDR3. The CDR3 sequence: CAWRGTGQGGYTF. CDR3 in DNA: TGTGCCTGGAGGGGGACTGGCCAGGGAGGCTACACCTTC.

V gene TRBV27 combines with J gene TRBJ2-7, with a possible D match to TRBD2 (6 bases). The ends were cut back, 3 bases at V and 6 bases at J, with 12 bases in the middle. Germline CDR1 reads MNHEY; CDR2 reads SMNVEV (reference sequence). The CDR3 is 13 residues long. The CDR3 reads CASSFSGSSEQYF. CDR3 nucleotides: TGTGCCAGCAGTTTTAGCGGCTCGAGCGAGCAGTACTTC.

As regards this clonotype: Sequence at one end of the junction differs from germline and may be a read error. J is TRBJ2-1 and V is TRBV18, with D possibly matching TRBD1 (5 bases). Matching the DNA end better, TRBJ2-7 makes the J call doubtful. Germline lookup yields CDR1 KGHSH and CDR2 LQKENI. The CDR3 is made up of 13 amino acids. CDR3 residues: CASAPLDTYEQYF. The CDR3 DNA is TGTGCCAGCGCACCATTGGACACCTACGAGCAGTACTTC.

This sequence joins TRBV27 and TRBJ1-2; 9 bases are shared with TRBD1. Germline-derived CDR1 and CDR2 are MNHEY and SMNVEV (reference sequence). This CDR3 is 14 amino acids long. J lost 6 bases, V lost 4 bases, and 6 bases had no gene match. The CDR3 sequence: CASSWTGTGNGYTF. CDR3 DNA sequence: TGTGCCAGCAGTTGGACCGGGACAGGGAATGGCTACACCTTC.

This chain joins TRBV5-6 and TRBJ2-1; TRBD2 might be the D (6 bases). Per the germline V gene, CDR1 is SGHDT and CDR2 is YYEEEE. Trimming cost V 4 bases and J 5 bases, with 16 bases left between them. This CDR3 contains 15 residues. CDR3 coding DNA: TGTGCCAGCAGCGAAGAGGGACTGGATCACAATGAGCAGTTCTTC. It is translated as CASSEEGLDHNEQFF.

CDR3 nucleotides: TGCGCCAGCAGCTCGACCGACCAGGTCTACAATGAGCAGTTCTTC. Encoded protein: CASSSTDQVYNEQFF. The chain is built from TRBV5-1 and TRBJ2-1; D remains unclear. The CDR3 is 15 amino acids. The V gene lost 3 bases and the J gene lost 3 bases, with 13 bases spanning the gap. The germline V gene encodes CDR1 SGHRS and CDR2 YFSETQ.

With regard to this clonotype: A read error may account for a junction end that differs from germline. The genes are TRBV14 and TRBJ2-7; 11 bases map to TRBD1. The CDR3 is made up of 14 amino acids. Germline V CDR1 and CDR2: SGHDN, FVKESK. The CDR3 is CTSSRIGTGGEQYF. DNA for the CDR3: TGTACCAGCAGCCGGATCGGGACAGGGGGCGAGCAGTACTTC.

This chain joins TRBV5-5 and TRBJ1-2; no clear D. The CDR3 has 13 amino acids. With 6 bases removed from V and 9 bases from J, the gap between germline ends came to 18 bases. Germline lookup yields CDR1 SGHKS and CDR2 YYEKEE (reference sequence). The CDR3 sequence: CASNPDSTVSYTF. For the CDR3, the DNA is TGTGCCAGCAACCCAGATTCGACGGTGAGCTACACCTTC.

J is TRBJ2-1 and V is TRBV6-1; 11 bases align to TRBD2. Germline V gives CDR1 MNHNS, CDR2 SASEGT. This CDR3 spans 15 amino acids. V shed 8 bases, J shed 9 bases, and the junction held 12 bases outside the gene matches. The CDR3 coding sequence is TGTGCCAGCTGCACTGACACTAGCGGGAGTTGTGAGCAGTTCTTC. Protein: CASCTDTSGSCEQFF.

The chain uses TRBV6-2 or TRBV6-3 and TRBJ2-3; tentative D call: TRBD2 (5 bases). Trimming removed 2 bases from V and 2 bases from J, with 14 bases in between. This CDR3 contains 16 residues. Germline loops: CDR1 MNHEY, CDR2 SVGEGT. The CDR3 loop reads CASSYEPGLNTDTQYF. Here the CDR3 DNA reads TGTGCCAGCAGTTACGAACCCGGACTGAACACAGATACGCAGTATTTT.